Listed here are 17 T cell receptor beta chains from one sample, sequenced in a study of memory CD4+ T cells and cytomegalovirus serostatus. Single viable CD3+CD4+CD8-CD45RO+ cells were sorted as the memory CD4+ T cells. Profiling relied on immunoSEQ multiplex PCR, and the TCRdb table lists in-frame clones only, not all of them. In the table there are fewer than 50,000 clones, around 80% of which are singletons. The specimen was memory CD4+ T cells from blood. The origin of the receptors is an adult in good health and CMV-seronegative.

V gene TRBV5-8 combines with J gene TRBJ2-5; 7 bases are a match to TRBD2. Germline-derived CDR1 and CDR2 are SGHTS and YDEGEE. CDR3 length equals 15 residues. V shed 0 bases and J 9 bases; nucleotides not matched to a gene: 11. CDR3 protein: CASSLAAAGRGAQYF. In DNA, the CDR3 is TGTGCCAGCAGCTTGGCGGCGGCAGGCCGGGGGGCCCAGTACTTC. The full variable domain, rest sourced from reference TRBV5-8 and TRBJ2-5, is EAGVTQSPTHLIKTRGQQATLRCSPISGHTSVYWYQQALGLGLQFLLWYDEGEERNRGNFPPRFSGRQFPNYSSELNVNALELEDSALYLCASSLAAAGRGAQYFGPGTRLLVL.

As DNA, the CDR3 is TGTGCCAGCAGCCTGAACGGACGGTCGGAAGAGCAGTACTTC. Translated: CASSLNGRSEEQYF. The V gene is TRBV7-2, the J gene TRBJ2-7; D gene ambiguous. CDR3 length: 14 amino acids. CDR1 and CDR2 from the germline V gene are SGHTA and FQGNSA. The ends were cut back, 5 bases at V and 7 bases at J, with 18 bases in the middle.

The chain uses TRBV29-1 and TRBJ2-1; a possible D gene is TRBD1 (6 bases). From germline, CDR1 is SQVTM and CDR2 ANQGSEA. The CDR3 covers 11 residues. Trimming took 5 bases from V and 4 from J, leaving 6 bases between them. CDR3 protein: CSVQGYNEQFF. CDR3 in DNA: TGCAGCGTTCAGGGGTACAATGAGCAGTTCTTC.

This clone was seen a few times. CDR3 nucleotides: TGTGCCAGCAGCTCAGGGGGTGCCGGAAACACCATATATTTT. Translated: CASSSGGAGNTIYF. This chain joins TRBV7-9 and TRBJ1-3, with TRBD1 matching 7 bases. Per germline, CDR1 SEHNR and CDR2 FQNEAQ (reference sequence). V shed 4 bases, J shed 4 bases, and the junction held 4 bases outside the gene matches. This CDR3 spans 14 amino acids.

The rearrangement uses TRBV28 and TRBJ1-2, with 7 bases that match TRBD1. This CDR3 spans 14 amino acids. V lost 5 bases, J lost 6 bases, and 9 bases stayed unmatched. Germline V gives CDR1 MDHEN, CDR2 SYDVKM. The CDR3 sequence: CASSQGGPSDGYTF. The CDR3 region has the DNA TGTGCCAGCAGTCAGGGGGGACCTAGTGATGGCTACACCTTC.

This clone turned up a few times. The chain has TRBV15 and TRBJ1-2, with 9 bases lining up with TRBD1. V dropped 2 bases and J dropped 8; count of bases not matched to a gene: 6. The CDR3 length is 14 residues. Germline V gives CDR1 LNHNV, CDR2 YYDKDF (reference sequence). The CDR3 DNA sequence: TGTGCCACCAGCAGATGGGGACAGGGAAAAGGCTACACCTTC. It is translated as CATSRWGQGKGYTF.

The V and J genes are TRBV4-1 and TRBJ2-7; D remains unclear. The CDR3 runs 14 residues. The V gene's germline CDR1 is MGHRA and CDR2 YSYEKL. The V end lost 1 base, the J end lost 3 bases, and 10 bases lay between the germline ends. The DNA for the CDR3 is TGCGCCAGCAGCCAAGGGTCCAGCCTCTACGAGCAGTACTTC. It yields the protein CASSQGSSLYEQYF.

The CDR3 DNA follows: TGTGCCAGCAGCTTTCGACAGGGGGCAAATGAGCAGTTCTTC. Amino acids: CASSFRQGANEQFF. The V and J genes are TRBV7-2 and TRBJ2-1, with 10 nucleotides matching TRBD1. The junction had 3 bases not matched to a gene; V was cut back by 3 bases and J by 7 bases. Germline CDR1 reads SGHTA; CDR2 reads FQGNSA. This CDR3 has 14 amino acids.

The rearrangement uses TRBV30 and TRBJ2-5, with 7 bases that match TRBD2. The V and J ends lost 2 bases and 2 bases, in that order; junction bases with no gene match: 5. The CDR3 is 14 residues long. Germline V gene sequence: CDR1 GTSNPN, CDR2 SVGIG (reference sequence). CDR3 nucleotide sequence: TGTGCCTGGAGTTTTACGGGAGGACAAGAGACCCAGTACTTC. It translates to CAWSFTGGQETQYF. Full variable domain (rest looked up from reference TRBV30 and TRBJ2-5): SQTIHQWPATLVQPVGSPLSLECTVEGTSNPNLYWYRQAAGRGLQLLFYSVGIGQISSEVPQNLSASRPQDRQFILSSKKLLLSDSGFYLCAWSFTGGQETQYFGPGTRLLVL.

The V call is TRBV9, the J call TRBJ2-7, with D uncertain. V lost 3 bases and J lost 9, with 1 base in between. Germline CDR1 SGDLS, CDR2 YYNGEE. CDR3 size: 8 residues. The CDR3 reads CASSGQYF. Here the CDR3 DNA reads TGTGCCAGCAGCGGGCAGTACTTC.

This clone was seen only a few times. The rearrangement links TRBV11-2 to TRBJ1-1; D call uncertain. V was shortened by 6 bases and J by 1 base, with 15 bases between the two germline ends. Germline V gives CDR1 SGHAT, CDR2 FQNNGV. The CDR3 covers 15 residues. The CDR3 DNA is TGTGCCAGCAGGGGGATAAGTGGGAGGAACACTGAAGCTTTCTTT. Translating gives CASRGISGRNTEAFF.

In its sample, this clone was seen once. The CDR3 here is CASSLVAAGVGNEQFF. CDR3 nucleotide sequence: TGCGCCAGCAGCTTGGTAGCCGCGGGAGTCGGGAATGAGCAGTTCTTC. The chain combines TRBV5-1 with TRBJ2-1; 7 bases are a match to TRBD2. V shed 0 bases and J 7 bases; nucleotides not matched to a gene: 10. The CDR3 is 16 amino acids. CDR1 is SGHRS, CDR2 YFSETQ, per germline.

Notes on this clone: Other DNA sequences of this sample code for an identical CDR3. The chain has TRBV4-3 and TRBJ2-2, with D unclear. The CDR3 contains 15 residues. CDR1 is LGHNA, CDR2 YSLEER, per germline. V lost 1 base and J 5 bases, leaving 11 bases between the germline ends. The CDR3 DNA sequence: TGCGCCAGCAGCCAAGCCCAAAGGGCGACCGGGGAGCTGTTTTTT. Protein product: CASSQAQRATGELFF.

V is TRBV2 and J is TRBJ2-7; 9 nucleotides line up with TRBD2. Germline-derived CDR1 and CDR2 are SNHLY and FYNNEI. The CDR3 loop spans 15 amino acids. Losses at the gene ends were 7 bases for V and 2 bases for J; bases not matched to a gene: 9. CDR3 DNA: TGTGCCAGCAAGGTGGCTAGCGGGGTAACCTACGAGCAGTACTTC. Its translation is CASKVASGVTYEQYF. Combining the CDR3 with reference TRBV2 and TRBJ2-7 gives the whole variable domain EPEVTQTPSHQVTQMGQEVILRCVPISNHLYFYWYRQILGQKVEFLVSFYNNEISEKSEIFDDQFSVERPDGSNFTLKIRSTKLEDSAMYFCASKVASGVTYEQYFGPGTRLTVT.

The gene calls are TRBV2 and TRBJ2-2; 9 positions agree with TRBD1. CDR3 length: 13 residues. V was pared by 10 bases and J by 5 bases, with 5 bases of the junction left unmatched. CDR1 and CDR2 (germline): SNHLY, FYNNEI. The CDR3 bases are TGTGCCACGGAGGGACAGGGAACCGGGGAGCTGTTTTTT. As protein: CATEGQGTGELFF. The whole variable domain, remainder taken from reference TRBV2 and TRBJ2-2, is EPEVTQTPSHQVTQMGQEVILRCVPISNHLYFYWYRQILGQKVEFLVSFYNNEISEKSEIFDDQFSVERPDGSNFTLKIRSTKLEDSAMYFCATEGQGTGELFFGEGSRLTVL.

The chain uses TRBV19 and TRBJ1-2; TRBD1 might be the D (5 bases). V lost 11 bases and J lost 5, with 21 bases in between. CDR3 length: 14 residues. Germline assignment: CDR1 LNHDA and CDR2 SQIVND (reference sequence). The CDR3 nucleotides are TGTGCCTGCACCCCTGGGGGGTTTGAGTATGGCTACACCTTC. It encodes CACTPGGFEYGYTF.

This clone has only a few counts. The chain employs TRBV9 and TRBJ2-4; 7 bases fit TRBD1. Germline V lookup: CDR1 SGDLS, CDR2 YYNGEE. The junction had 6 bases not matched to a gene; V was cut back by 3 bases and J by 9 bases. The CDR3 is made up of 13 amino acids. The CDR3 loop is CASSDRGLGIQYF. The CDR3 DNA reads TGTGCCAGCAGCGACAGGGGCCTGGGCATTCAGTACTTC.